These 17 T cell receptor beta chains were all obtained from the same sample, sequenced in a study of OX40 agonist ivuxolimab in advanced cancers. Data came from immunoSEQ multiplex PCR; TCRdb stores just in-frame clones and leaves some out. The repertoire holds more than 45,000 clones, with around 85% as singletons. The sequencing used CD4+ or CD8+ T cells sorted from blood, collected in a trial of the OX40 agonist ivuxolimab. Source of these receptors: an adult with an advanced solid tumor such as melanoma, head and neck, liver or kidney cancer.

In this sample, this clone turned up a few times. The chain recombines TRBV5-5 with TRBJ1-4; D remains unclear. V lost 1 base and J lost 6, with 10 bases in between. Germline-derived CDR1 and CDR2 are SGHKS and YYEKEE (reference sequence). There are 14 residues in the CDR3. CDR3: CASSLNSLYEKLFF. CDR3 coding DNA: TGTGCCAGCAGCTTGAACAGCCTCTATGAAAAACTGTTTTTT.

The chain joins TRBV6-4 to TRBJ1-5; TRBD1 is a possible D gene (6 bases). The CDR3 runs to 14 residues. Germline values: CDR1 MRHNA, CDR2 SNTAGT. The germline V and J ends were trimmed by 6 bases and 7 bases, with 16 bases remaining between them. In nucleotides, the CDR3 is TGTGCCAGCAGCCCCGAACAGGGTTTCCAGCCCCAGCATTTT. Translated, it gives CASSPEQGFQPQHF.

The sample holds a few counts of this clone. The rearrangement joins TRBV7-2 to TRBJ2-4, with D perhaps TRBD1 (6 bases). The germline V gene encodes CDR1 SGHTA and CDR2 FQGNSA. The CDR3 spans 14 residues. V gave up 5 bases and J gave up 7 bases, with 15 bases separating them. CDR3 nucleotide sequence: TGTGCCAGCAGCCGGAGCCGGACAGAGAACATTCAGTACTTC. This encodes CASSRSRTENIQYF. The full variable domain, in which reference TRBV7-2 and TRBJ2-4 provide the parts outside the CDR3, is GAGVSQSPSNKVTEKGKDVELRCDPISGHTALYWYRQSLGQGLEFLIYFQGNSAPDKSGLPSDRFSAERTGGSVSTLTIQRTQQEDSAVYLCASSRSRTENIQYFGAGTRLSVL.

V usage is TRBV10-3 and J usage is TRBJ1-3; D unclear. Between the trimmed V and J ends, which lost 4 bases and 7 bases, there was a span of 8 bases. The CDR3 consists of 12 residues. Germline values: CDR1 ENHRY, CDR2 SYGVKD. The DNA for the CDR3 is TGTGCCATCAGTGCGGACGCGAACACCATATATTTT. It yields the protein CAISADANTIYF.

This chain links TRBV9 with TRBJ2-3, with 8 bases identical to TRBD1. The CDR3 loop spans 15 amino acids. Germline V gives CDR1 SGDLS, CDR2 YYNGEE. V shed 0 bases and J 4 bases; nucleotides not matched to a gene: 4. The CDR3 DNA is TGTGCCAGCAGCGTAGGGAGCAGGGGGCCAGATACGCAGTATTTT. It encodes CASSVGSRGPDTQYF.

The gene calls are TRBV10-1 and TRBJ2-7; D tentatively reads TRBD1 or TRBD2 (5 bases each). The germline CDR1 and CDR2 sequences are WNHNN and SYGVQD (reference sequence). Trimming stripped 9 bases from V and 2 bases from J, with 11 bases between. This CDR3 contains 12 residues. The CDR3 DNA reads TGCGCCAGTTCTCCGGGACCCTACGAGCAGTACTTC. It codes for CASSPGPYEQYF.

This chain uses TRBV9 with TRBJ2-5; D perhaps matches TRBD2 (6 bases). Trimming removed 4 bases from V and 4 bases from J, with 14 bases in between. The CDR3 runs 14 residues. Germline V CDR1 and CDR2: SGDLS, YYNGEE. The DNA of the CDR3 is TGTGCCAGCAGCCCCCGACTAGTTTCAGAGACCCAGTACTTC. The encoded protein is CASSPRLVSETQYF.

The rearrangement uses TRBV21-1 and TRBJ2-7; whether TRBD1, the table's D call, matches the DNA was not checked. TRBV21-1 is a known pseudogene. The CDR3 covers 15 residues. The CDR3 is CASSKNRDRVYEQYF. The CDR3 coding sequence is TGTGCCAGCAGCAAAAACCGGGACAGGGTCTACGAGCAGTACTTC.

This clone occurred a few times. The chain couples TRBV14 to TRBJ2-3; unclear D gene. The length of the CDR3 is 16 residues. The V end lost 3 bases, the J end lost 3 bases, and 16 bases lay between the germline ends. The germline gives CDR1 SGHDN, CDR2 FVKESK. CDR3 nucleotide sequence: TGTGCCAGCAGCCATGTCCGGGCTACCACAACAGATACGCAGTATTTT. Translating gives CASSHVRATTTDTQYF.

The rearrangement uses TRBV4-1 and TRBJ2-4; tentative D call: TRBD1 (6 bases). The CDR3 consists of 18 residues. CDR1 MGHRA and CDR2 YSYEKL come from the germline V gene. Trimming removed 0 bases at V and 0 bases at J, with 15 bases between. Here the CDR3 reads CASSQDSRTVLAKNIQYF. The CDR3 DNA reads as TGCGCCAGCAGCCAAGATTCCCGGACAGTACTAGCCAAAAACATTCAGTACTTC.

V is TRBV2 and J is TRBJ1-6; D not resolved. V was cut by 6 bases and J by 5 bases, with 11 bases left in between. Germline V CDR1 and CDR2: SNHLY, FYNNEI. The CDR3 runs 14 residues. Written as DNA, the CDR3 is TGTGCCAGCAGGGAGGACGGAGATAATTCACCCCTCCACTTT. This encodes CASREDGDNSPLHF.

The chain has TRBV4-1 and TRBJ2-7; 8 nucleotides match TRBD2. This CDR3 spans 16 amino acids. V shed 0 bases, J shed 4 bases, and the junction held 8 bases outside the gene matches. CDR1 and CDR2 (germline): MGHRA, YSYEKL. As DNA, the CDR3 is TGCGCCAGCAGCCAAGATAGGAGCGGGGGCGGATACGAGCAGTACTTC. Its protein product is CASSQDRSGGGYEQYF.

This chain uses TRBV7-9 with TRBJ2-1; 11 bases are a match to TRBD2. This CDR3 comprises 15 residues. Germline loops: CDR1 SEHNR, CDR2 FQNEAQ (reference sequence). Germline trimming cut 5 bases from V and 7 bases from J; bases unmatched to any gene: 7. CDR3 loop: CASSQPGLAENEQFF. CDR3 nucleotides: TGTGCCAGCAGCCAGCCGGGACTAGCGGAAAATGAGCAGTTCTTC. Based on the CDR3 plus reference TRBV7-9 and TRBJ2-1, the full variable domain is DTGVSQNPRHKITKRGQNVTFRCDPISEHNRLYWYRQTLGQGPEFLTYFQNEAQLEKSRLLSDRFSAERPKGSFSTLEIQRTEQGDSAMYLCASSQPGLAENEQFFGPGTRLTVL.

The chain combines TRBV19 with TRBJ2-7; D unresolved. The germline V gene encodes CDR1 LNHDA and CDR2 SQIVND (reference sequence). This CDR3 contains 13 residues. V lost 6 bases and J lost 3, with 12 bases in between. DNA for the CDR3: TGTGCCAGTAGGCCAAGCGAGAGCTACGAGCAGTACTTC. As protein: CASRPSESYEQYF.

V is TRBV5-1 and J is TRBJ1-2, with 8 bases lining up with TRBD1. The V segment lost 3 bases and the J segment 4 bases; nucleotides outside the gene matches: 5. Germline assignment: CDR1 SGHRS and CDR2 YFSETQ. The CDR3 has 14 residues. The CDR3 here is CASSSTGAGYGYTF. CDR3 DNA: TGCGCCAGCAGCTCGACAGGGGCCGGCTATGGCTACACCTTC.

The chain links TRBV7-2 to TRBJ2-3; TRBD2 is a possible D gene (5 bases). The CDR3 is 14 residues long. CDR1 and CDR2 (germline): SGHTA, FQGNSA. V shed 5 bases and J shed 4 bases, with 13 bases lying between them. The CDR3 DNA is TGTGCCAGCAGCCCAGGACTGCAATCAGATACGCAGTATTTT. As protein: CASSPGLQSDTQYF.

The chain recombines TRBV6-6 with TRBJ1-3; no firm D call. Germline values: CDR1 MNHNY, CDR2 SVGAGI (reference sequence). CDR3 length: 13 residues. V lost 7 bases and J lost 2, with 9 bases in between. Here the CDR3 DNA reads TGTGCCAGCACCTCCGGACCTGGAAACACCATATATTTT. Encoded protein: CASTSGPGNTIYF.